These 7 T cell receptor beta chains share one sample of origin, sequenced in a study of T cells in narcolepsy. Measured with immunoSEQ multiplex PCR; TCRdb has only the in-frame clones, and not every one. The sample consists of tens of thousands of clones, about 80% of them appearing once. The specimen sequenced was CD45RA- memory CD4+ T cells from PBMCs. The receptors stem from a human donor with narcolepsy.

V usage is TRBV6-5 and J usage is TRBJ2-5; perhaps TRBD2 as D (6 bases). This CDR3 contains 14 residues. Trimming took 4 bases from V and 2 from J, leaving 11 bases between them. CDR1 and CDR2 (germline): MNHEY, SVGAGI. This chain's CDR3 is CASSSTGTQETQYF. CDR3 coding DNA: TGTGCCAGCAGTTCCACCGGGACTCAAGAGACCCAGTACTTC.

J is TRBJ1-4 and V is TRBV2, with no clear D. This CDR3 contains 14 residues. CDR1 SNHLY and CDR2 FYNNEI come from the germline V gene. V dropped 6 bases and J dropped 5 bases, with 13 bases sitting between them. The chain's CDR3 is CASRPRTLNEKLFF. In nucleotides, the CDR3 is TGTGCCAGCAGACCAAGGACCTTAAATGAAAAACTGTTTTTT.

The CDR3 loop is CASSPGTANYGYTF. The CDR3 nucleotides are TGTGCCAGCTCACCAGGGACCGCGAACTATGGCTACACCTTC. This rearrangement joins TRBV18 to TRBJ1-2; weak D call: TRBD1 (5 bases). V was cut by 2 bases and J by 2 bases, with 9 bases left in between. Per germline, CDR1 KGHSH and CDR2 LQKENI. The CDR3 consists of 14 residues.

The chain links TRBV6-5 to TRBJ2-7; possibly TRBD2 for D (5 bases). The CDR3 runs 15 residues. Germline assignment: CDR1 MNHEY and CDR2 SVGAGI. The ends were cut back, 3 bases at V and 2 bases at J, with 14 bases in the middle. The CDR3 here is CASSYNKDSPYEQYF. The CDR3 region has the DNA TGTGCCAGCAGTTATAATAAGGACTCCCCCTACGAGCAGTACTTC.

The rearrangement links TRBV5-8 to TRBJ2-1, with D maybe TRBD2 (6 bases). In germline, CDR1 is SGHTS, CDR2 YDEGEE. This CDR3 region has 12 residues. Trimming cost V 5 bases and J 10 bases, with 13 bases left between them. The CDR3 DNA sequence: TGTGCCAGCAGACGGGACTCCAAGGAGCAGTTCTTC. It specifies CASRRDSKEQFF.

The J gene is TRBJ2-7, the V gene TRBV28; 7 bases line up with TRBD2. Germline V CDR1 and CDR2: MDHEN, SYDVKM. This CDR3 contains 15 residues. V lost 9 bases and J lost 5; bases outside the gene matches: 16. DNA of the CDR3: TGTGCCAGTTCGAGGACTGCCGTGGGGGGGGACGAGCAGTACTTC. This sequence encodes CASSRTAVGGDEQYF.

The rearrangement links TRBV5-4 to TRBJ2-3; D is unclear. The germline V gene encodes CDR1 SGHNT and CDR2 YYREEE (reference sequence). Trimming took 4 bases from V and 0 from J, leaving 6 bases between them. The CDR3 extends over 13 amino acids. Written as DNA, the CDR3 is TGTGCCAGCAGCGTAGATAGCACAGATACGCAGTATTTT. Amino acid sequence: CASSVDSTDTQYF. The full variable domain, completed using reference TRBV5-4 and TRBJ2-3, is ETGVTQSPTHLIKTRGQQVTLRCSSQSGHNTVSWYQQALGQGPQFIFQYYREEENGRGNFPPRFSGLQFPNYSSELNVNALELDDSALYLCASSVDSTDTQYFGPGTRLTVL.